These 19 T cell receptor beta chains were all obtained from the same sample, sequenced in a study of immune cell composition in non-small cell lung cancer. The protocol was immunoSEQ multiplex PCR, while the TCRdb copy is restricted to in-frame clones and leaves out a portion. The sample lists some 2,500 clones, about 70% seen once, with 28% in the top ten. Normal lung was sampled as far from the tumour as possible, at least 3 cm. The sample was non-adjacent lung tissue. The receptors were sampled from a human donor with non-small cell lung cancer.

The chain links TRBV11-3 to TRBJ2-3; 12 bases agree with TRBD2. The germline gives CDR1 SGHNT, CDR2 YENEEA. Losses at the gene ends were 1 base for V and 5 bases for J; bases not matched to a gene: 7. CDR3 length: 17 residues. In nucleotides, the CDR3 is TGTGCCAGCAGCTTAGGCGCTAGCGGGGGGGTCCAAGATACGCAGTATTTT. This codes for CASSLGASGGVQDTQYF.

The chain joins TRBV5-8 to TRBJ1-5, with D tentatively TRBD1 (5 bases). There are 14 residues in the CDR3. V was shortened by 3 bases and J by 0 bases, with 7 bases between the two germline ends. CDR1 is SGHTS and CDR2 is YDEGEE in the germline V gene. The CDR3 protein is CASSSGDSNQPQHF. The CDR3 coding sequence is TGTGCCAGCAGCTCGGGGGATAGCAATCAGCCCCAGCATTTT.

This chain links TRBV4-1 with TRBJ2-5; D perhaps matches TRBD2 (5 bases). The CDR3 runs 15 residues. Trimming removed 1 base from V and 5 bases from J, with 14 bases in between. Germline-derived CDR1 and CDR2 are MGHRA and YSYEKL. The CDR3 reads CASSQASPEAETQYF. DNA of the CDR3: TGCGCCAGCAGCCAAGCTAGCCCGGAAGCCGAGACCCAGTACTTC.

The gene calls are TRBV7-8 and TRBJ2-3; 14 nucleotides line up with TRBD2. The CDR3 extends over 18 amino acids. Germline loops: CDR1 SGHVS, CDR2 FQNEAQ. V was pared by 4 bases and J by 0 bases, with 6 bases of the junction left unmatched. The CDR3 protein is CASSWTSGGSRSTDTQYF. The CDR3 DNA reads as TGTGCCAGCAGCTGGACTAGCGGGGGGTCCCGTAGCACAGATACGCAGTATTTT.

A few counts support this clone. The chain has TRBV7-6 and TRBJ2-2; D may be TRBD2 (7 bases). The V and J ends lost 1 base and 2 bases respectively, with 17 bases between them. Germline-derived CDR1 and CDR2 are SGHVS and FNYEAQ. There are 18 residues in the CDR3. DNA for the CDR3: TGTGCCAGCAGCTTAGTCCCCGGGGGGCGCGGTAACACCGGGGAGCTGTTTTTT. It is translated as CASSLVPGGRGNTGELFF.

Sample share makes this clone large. The CDR3 sequence is CASSIQGRGTEAFF. The DNA for the CDR3 is TGTGCCAGTAGTATCCAGGGAAGAGGTACTGAAGCTTTCTTT. The chain links TRBV19 to TRBJ1-1, with a possible D match to TRBD1 (5 bases). With 3 bases removed from V and 5 bases from J, the gap between germline ends came to 13 bases. Germline V CDR1 and CDR2: LNHDA, SQIVND (reference sequence). This CDR3 is 14 amino acids long.

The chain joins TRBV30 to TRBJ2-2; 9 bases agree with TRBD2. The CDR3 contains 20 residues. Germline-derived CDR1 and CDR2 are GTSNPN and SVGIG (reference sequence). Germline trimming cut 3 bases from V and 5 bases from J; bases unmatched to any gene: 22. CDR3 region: CAWSRGFARGGRVGTGELFF. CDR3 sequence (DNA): TGTGCCTGGAGCAGGGGGTTCGCGCGGGGGGGCCGAGTTGGGACCGGGGAGCTGTTTTTT. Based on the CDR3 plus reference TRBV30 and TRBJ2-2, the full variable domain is SQTIHQWPATLVQPVGSPLSLECTVEGTSNPNLYWYRQAAGRGLQLLFYSVGIGQISSEVPQNLSASRPQDRQFILSSKKLLLSDSGFYLCAWSRGFARGGRVGTGELFFGEGSRLTVL.

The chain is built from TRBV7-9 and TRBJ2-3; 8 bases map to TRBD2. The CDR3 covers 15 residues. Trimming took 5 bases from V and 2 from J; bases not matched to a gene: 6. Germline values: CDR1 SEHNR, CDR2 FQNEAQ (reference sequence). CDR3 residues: CASSRGGADTDTQYF. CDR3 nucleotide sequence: TGTGCCAGCAGCCGGGGGGGGGCCGACACAGATACGCAGTATTTT.

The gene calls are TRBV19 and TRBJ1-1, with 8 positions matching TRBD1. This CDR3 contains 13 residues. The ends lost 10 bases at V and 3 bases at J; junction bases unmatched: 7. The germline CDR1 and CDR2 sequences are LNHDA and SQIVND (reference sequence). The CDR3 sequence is CATRTGWDTEAFF. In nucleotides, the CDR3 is TGTGCCACTAGGACAGGGTGGGACACTGAAGCTTTCTTT.

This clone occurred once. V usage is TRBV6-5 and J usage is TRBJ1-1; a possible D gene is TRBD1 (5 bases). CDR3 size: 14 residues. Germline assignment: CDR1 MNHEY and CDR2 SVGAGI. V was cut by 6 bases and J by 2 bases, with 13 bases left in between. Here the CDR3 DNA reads TGTGCCAGCAGATCTATAGACAGTAACACTGAAGCTTTCTTT. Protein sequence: CASRSIDSNTEAFF.

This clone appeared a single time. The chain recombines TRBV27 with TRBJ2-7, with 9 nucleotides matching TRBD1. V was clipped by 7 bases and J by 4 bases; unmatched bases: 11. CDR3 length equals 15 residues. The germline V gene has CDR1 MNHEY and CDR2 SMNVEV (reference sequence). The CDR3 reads CASNPTGGMGYEQYF. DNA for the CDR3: TGTGCCAGCAACCCGACAGGGGGAATGGGTTACGAGCAGTACTTC.

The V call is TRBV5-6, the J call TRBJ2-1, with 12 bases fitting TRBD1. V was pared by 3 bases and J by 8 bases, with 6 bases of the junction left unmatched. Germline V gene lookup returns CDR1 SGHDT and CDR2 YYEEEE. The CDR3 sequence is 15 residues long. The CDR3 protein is CASSSGTGGWYEQFF. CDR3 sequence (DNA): TGTGCCAGCAGCTCCGGGACAGGGGGCTGGTATGAGCAGTTCTTC.

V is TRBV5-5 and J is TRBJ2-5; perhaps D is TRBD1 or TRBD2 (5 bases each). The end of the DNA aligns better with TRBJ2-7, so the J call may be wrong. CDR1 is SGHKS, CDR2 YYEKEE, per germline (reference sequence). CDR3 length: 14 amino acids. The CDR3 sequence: CASSLGPTTNEQYF. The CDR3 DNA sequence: TGTGCCAGCAGCCTGGGACCGACAACGAACGAGCAGTACTTC.

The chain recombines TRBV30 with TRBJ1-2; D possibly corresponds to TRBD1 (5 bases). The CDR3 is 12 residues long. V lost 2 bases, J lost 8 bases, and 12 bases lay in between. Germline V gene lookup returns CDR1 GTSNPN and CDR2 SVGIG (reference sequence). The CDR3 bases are TGTGCCTGGAGTTTACATAGGGGAGGCTACACCTTC. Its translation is CAWSLHRGGYTF. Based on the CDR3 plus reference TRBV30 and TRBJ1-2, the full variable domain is SQTIHQWPATLVQPVGSPLSLECTVEGTSNPNLYWYRQAAGRGLQLLFYSVGIGQISSEVPQNLSASRPQDRQFILSSKKLLLSDSGFYLCAWSLHRGGYTFGSGTRLTVV.

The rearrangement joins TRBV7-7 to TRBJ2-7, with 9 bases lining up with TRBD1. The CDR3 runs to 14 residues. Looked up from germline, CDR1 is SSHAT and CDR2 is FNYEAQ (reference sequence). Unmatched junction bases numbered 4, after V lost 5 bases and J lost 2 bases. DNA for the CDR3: TGTGCCAGCAGCCCCGGGACAGGGCCCTACGAGCAGTACTTC. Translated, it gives CASSPGTGPYEQYF.

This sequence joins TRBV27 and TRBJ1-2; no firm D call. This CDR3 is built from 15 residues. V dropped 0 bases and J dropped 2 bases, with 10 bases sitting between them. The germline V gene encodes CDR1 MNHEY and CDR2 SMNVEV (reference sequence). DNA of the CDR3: TGTGCCAGCAGTTTATCGGCCATAATAAACTATGGCTACACCTTC. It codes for CASSLSAIINYGYTF.

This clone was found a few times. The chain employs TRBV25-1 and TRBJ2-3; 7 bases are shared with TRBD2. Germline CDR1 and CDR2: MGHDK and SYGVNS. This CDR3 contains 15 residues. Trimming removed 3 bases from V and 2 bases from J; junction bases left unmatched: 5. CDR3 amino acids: CASSDPGGITDTQYF. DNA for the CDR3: TGTGCCAGCAGTGATCCCGGGGGGATCACAGATACGCAGTATTTT.

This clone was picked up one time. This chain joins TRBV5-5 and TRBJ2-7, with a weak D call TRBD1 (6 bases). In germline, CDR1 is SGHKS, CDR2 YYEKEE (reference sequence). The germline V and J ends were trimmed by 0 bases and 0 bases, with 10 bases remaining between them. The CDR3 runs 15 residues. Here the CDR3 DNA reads TGTGCCAGCAGCTTGGATCCAGGGGACTCCTACGAGCAGTACTTC. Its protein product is CASSLDPGDSYEQYF. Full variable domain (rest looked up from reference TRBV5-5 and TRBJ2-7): DAGVTQSPTHLIKTRGQQVTLRCSPISGHKSVSWYQQVLGQGPQFIFQYYEKEERGRGNFPDRFSARQFPNYSSELNVNALLLGDSALYLCASSLDPGDSYEQYFGPGTRLTVT.

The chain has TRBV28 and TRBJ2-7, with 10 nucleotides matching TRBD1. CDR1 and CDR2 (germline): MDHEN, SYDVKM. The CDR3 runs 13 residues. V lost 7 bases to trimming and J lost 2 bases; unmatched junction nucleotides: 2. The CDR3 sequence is CASIDRGPYEQYF. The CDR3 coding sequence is TGTGCCAGCATAGACAGGGGGCCCTACGAGCAGTACTTC.